The subject of this entry is one T cell receptor beta chain. V lost 2 bases, J lost 3 bases, and 5 bases stayed unmatched. The CDR3 consists of 18 residues. Germline V lookup: CDR1 MNHEY, CDR2 SMNVEV (reference sequence). The sample comes from a study of blood T cell repertoires in COVID-19. Study as a whole: The study drew acute and convalescent COVID-19 samples from the United States, Italy and Spain.

Generated by immunoSEQ multiplex PCR, the TCRdb table keeps only in-frame clones and is missing some. This table has 170,000 or so clones, 85% appearing once. Two consecutive negative NP/OP PCR tests, clearance, or resolved symptoms defined Cohort 3 recovery. The chain couples TRBV27 to TRBJ2-3, with 16 bases matching TRBD2. The source material was PBMCs or T cells enriched from blood (not recorded which). This TCR was sampled from a man aged 40-49 years who had recovered from COVID-19. The CDR3 DNA reads TGTGCCAGCAGTTTAAAGGGGACTAGCGGGAGGGTTACAGATACGCAGTATTTT. Residues: CASSLKGTSGRVTDTQYF.